This paragraph covers one TCR beta chain sequence. This sample was included in a study of blood T cell repertoires in COVID-19. Turning to the study itself: COVID-19 samples, acute and convalescent, were from the United States, Italy and Spain.

V shed 0 bases and J shed 9 bases, with 15 bases lying between them. Germline values: CDR1 MNHEY, CDR2 SVGEGT. The CDR3 contains 15 residues. Clones were sequenced by immunoSEQ multiplex PCR, and TCRdb holds only the in-frame ones, with some missing. Among approximately 240,000 clones listed, 80% to 85% were seen once. Sequences were obtained from peripheral blood. The source of this sequence is a woman older than 75 with active or convalescent COVID-19. The chain couples TRBV6-2 or TRBV6-3 to TRBJ2-1, with TRBD1 as a possible D gene (5 bases). The CDR3: CASSYSGAGFIEQFF. The CDR3 coding sequence is TGTGCCAGCAGTTACTCTGGGGCAGGGTTTATTGAGCAGTTCTTC.